Below, 2 T cell receptor beta chains from the same sample are listed, as sequenced in a study of T cells expressing NK-cell markers. TCRdb re-called the 5' RACE reads, yielding one record per CDR3 amino acid sequence without DNA. The record lists a few hundred thousand distinct CDR3 sequences, of which the ten most abundant hold roughly 1.4%. The sample comprised blood T cells: a sorted CD56 or NKG2C T cell subset, CD4+ or CD8+ T cells, or bulk PBMC T cells (not recorded which). The receptors stem from a woman in her forties or fifties in good health.

The chain has TRBV6-2 or TRBV6-3 and TRBJ1-1; TCRdb outputs TRBD1, but without DNA this stays unchecked. The length of the CDR3 is 14 residues. The V gene's germline CDR1 is MNHEY and CDR2 SVGEGT. CDR3 protein: CASTNFGQLKGAFF.

V and J are TRBV5-1 and TRBJ2-1; the D gene TCRdb calls, TRBD1, cannot be checked with no DNA. CDR1 SGHRS and CDR2 YFSETQ come from the germline V gene. The CDR3 length is 14 residues. CDR3 protein: CASSLGDLGTGKFF.